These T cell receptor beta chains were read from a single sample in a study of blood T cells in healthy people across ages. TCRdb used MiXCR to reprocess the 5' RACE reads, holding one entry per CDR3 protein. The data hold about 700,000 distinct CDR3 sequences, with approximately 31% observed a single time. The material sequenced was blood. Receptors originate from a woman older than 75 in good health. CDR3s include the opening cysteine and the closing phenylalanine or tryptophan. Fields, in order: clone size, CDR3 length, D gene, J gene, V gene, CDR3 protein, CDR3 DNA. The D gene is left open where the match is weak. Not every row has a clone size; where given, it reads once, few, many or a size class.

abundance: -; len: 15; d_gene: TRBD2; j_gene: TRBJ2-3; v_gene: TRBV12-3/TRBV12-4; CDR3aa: CASSWTSGRADTQYF; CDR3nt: TGTGCCAGCAGTTGGACTAGCGGGAGAGCAGATACGCAGTATTTT
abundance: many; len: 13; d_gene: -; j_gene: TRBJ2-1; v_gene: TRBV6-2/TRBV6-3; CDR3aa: CASSPPPGNEQFF; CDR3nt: TGTGCCAGCAGTCCCCCCCCAGGGAATGAGCAGTTCTTC
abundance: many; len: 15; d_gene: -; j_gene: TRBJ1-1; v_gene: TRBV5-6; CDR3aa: CASSLVGLLNTEAFF; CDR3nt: TGTGCCAGCAGCTTGGTGGGACTTTTGAACACTGAAGCTTTCTTT
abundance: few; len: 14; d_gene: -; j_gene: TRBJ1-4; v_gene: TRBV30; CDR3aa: CAWIRGGTNEKLFF; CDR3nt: TGTGCCTGGATCAGGGGAGGAACTAATGAAAAACTGTTTTTT
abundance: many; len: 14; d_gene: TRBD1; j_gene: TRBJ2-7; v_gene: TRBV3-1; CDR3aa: CASSPDRGPREQYF; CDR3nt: TGTGCCAGCAGCCCCGACAGGGGGCCAAGGGAGCAGTACTTC
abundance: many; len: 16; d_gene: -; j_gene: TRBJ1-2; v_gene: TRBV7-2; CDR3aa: CASSRPRTGLNYGYTF; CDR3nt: TGTGCCAGCAGCCGACCCAGGACGGGTCTCAACTATGGCTACACCTTC
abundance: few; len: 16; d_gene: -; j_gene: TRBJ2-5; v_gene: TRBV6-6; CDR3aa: CASRPPAPSLQETQYF; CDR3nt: TGTGCCAGCAGGCCCCCGGCTCCGTCCCTCCAAGAGACCCAGTACTTC
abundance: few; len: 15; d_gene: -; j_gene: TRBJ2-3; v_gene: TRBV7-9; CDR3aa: CASSSDRDYTDTQYF; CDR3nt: TGTGCCAGCAGCTCCGACAGGGACTACACAGATACGCAGTATTTT
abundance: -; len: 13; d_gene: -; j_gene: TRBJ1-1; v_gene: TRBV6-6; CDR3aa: CASGLSTGWRAFF; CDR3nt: TGTGCCAGCGGGTTATCTACAGGGTGGCGGGCTTTCTTT
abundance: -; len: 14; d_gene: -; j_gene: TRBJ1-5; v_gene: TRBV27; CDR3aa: CASSLHYSNQPQHF; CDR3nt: TGTGCCAGCAGCTTGCATTATAGCAATCAGCCCCAGCATTTT
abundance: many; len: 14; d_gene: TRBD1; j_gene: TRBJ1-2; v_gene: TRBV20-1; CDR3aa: CSVFPPDRRYGYTF; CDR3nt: TGCAGTGTTTTTCCCCCGGACAGGCGCTATGGCTACACCTTC
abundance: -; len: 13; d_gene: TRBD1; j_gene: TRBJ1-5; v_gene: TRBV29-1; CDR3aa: CSVQQGSNQSQHF; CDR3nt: TGCAGCGTCCAACAGGGGAGCAATCAGTCCCAGCATTTT
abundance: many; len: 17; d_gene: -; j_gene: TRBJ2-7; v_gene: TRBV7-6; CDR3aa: CASSLNPAWGGGHEQYF; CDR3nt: TGTGCCAGCAGCTTAAATCCCGCGTGGGGGGGGGGCCACGAGCAGTACTTC
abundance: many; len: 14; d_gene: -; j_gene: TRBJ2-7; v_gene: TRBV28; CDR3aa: CASSSPTDTYEQYF; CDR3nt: TGTGCCAGCAGTTCCCCGACAGACACCTACGAGCAGTACTTC
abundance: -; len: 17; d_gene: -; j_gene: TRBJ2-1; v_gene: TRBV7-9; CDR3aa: CASSLKSGDSMSNEQFF; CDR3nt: TGTGCCAGCAGCTTAAAATCCGGCGACTCCATGTCCAATGAGCAGTTCTTC
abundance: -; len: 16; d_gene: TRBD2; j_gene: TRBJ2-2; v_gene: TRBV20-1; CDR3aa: CSARPPSGGNTGELFF; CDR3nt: TGCAGTGCTCGTCCACCTAGCGGGGGGAACACCGGGGAGCTGTTTTTT
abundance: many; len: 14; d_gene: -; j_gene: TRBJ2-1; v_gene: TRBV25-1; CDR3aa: CASSAPGLHNEQFF; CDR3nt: TGTGCCAGCAGTGCACCGGGGCTCCATAATGAGCAGTTCTTC
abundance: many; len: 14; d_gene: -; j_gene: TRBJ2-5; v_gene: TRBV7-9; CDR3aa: CASSLIRGQETQYF; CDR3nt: TGTGCCAGCAGCTTAATCAGGGGTCAAGAGACCCAGTACTTC
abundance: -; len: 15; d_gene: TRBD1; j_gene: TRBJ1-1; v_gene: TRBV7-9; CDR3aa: CASSLHGTGNTEAFF; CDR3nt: TGTGCCAGCAGCTTGCACGGGACAGGGAACACTGAAGCTTTCTTT
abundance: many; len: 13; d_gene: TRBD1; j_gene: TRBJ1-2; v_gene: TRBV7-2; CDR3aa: CASSLQGAWGYTF; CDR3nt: TGTGCCAGCAGCTTACAGGGGGCTTGGGGCTACACCTTC
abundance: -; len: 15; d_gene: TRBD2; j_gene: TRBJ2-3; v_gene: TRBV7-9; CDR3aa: CASSLEGGARDTQYF; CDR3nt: TGTGCCAGCAGCTTAGAGGGAGGGGCCCGGGATACGCAGTATTTT
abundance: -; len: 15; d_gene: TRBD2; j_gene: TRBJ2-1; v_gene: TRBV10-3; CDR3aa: CAISDPGTTYNEQFF; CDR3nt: TGTGCCATCAGTGACCCAGGGACTACGTACAATGAGCAGTTCTTC
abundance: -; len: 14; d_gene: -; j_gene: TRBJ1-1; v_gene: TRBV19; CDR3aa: CASSIGGGNTEAFF; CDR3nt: TGTGCCAGTAGTATAGGCGGAGGGAACACTGAAGCTTTCTTT
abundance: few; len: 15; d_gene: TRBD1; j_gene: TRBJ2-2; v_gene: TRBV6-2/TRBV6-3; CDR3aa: CASSQGDPNTGELFF; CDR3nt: TGTGCCAGCAGCCAGGGGGACCCGAACACCGGGGAGCTGTTTTTT
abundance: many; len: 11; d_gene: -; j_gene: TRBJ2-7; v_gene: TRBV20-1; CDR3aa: CSATRGSEQYF; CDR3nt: TGCAGTGCTACAAGGGGTTCCGAGCAGTACTTC
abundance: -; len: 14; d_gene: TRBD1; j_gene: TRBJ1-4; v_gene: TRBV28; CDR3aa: CASRLDRPNEKLFF; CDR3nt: TGTGCCAGCAGATTGGACAGGCCTAATGAAAAACTGTTTTTT
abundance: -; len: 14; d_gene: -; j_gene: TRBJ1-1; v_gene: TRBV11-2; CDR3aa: CASSLARGITEAFF; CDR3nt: TGTGCCAGCAGCTTAGCCAGGGGTATCACTGAAGCTTTCTTT
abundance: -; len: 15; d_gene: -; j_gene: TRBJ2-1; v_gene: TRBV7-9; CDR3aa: CASSLAIGNYNEQFF; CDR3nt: TGTGCCAGCAGCTTAGCGATAGGGAACTACAATGAGCAGTTCTTC
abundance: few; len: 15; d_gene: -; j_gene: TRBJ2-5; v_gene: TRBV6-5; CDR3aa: CASSYEGPGPETQYF; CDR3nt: TGTGCCAGCAGTTACGAGGGGCCGGGGCCAGAGACCCAGTACTTC
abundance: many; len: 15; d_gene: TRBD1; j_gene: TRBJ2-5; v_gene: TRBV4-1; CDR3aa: CASSDIRQGTKTQYF; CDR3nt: TGCGCCAGCAGCGACATCCGACAGGGGACGAAGACCCAGTACTTC
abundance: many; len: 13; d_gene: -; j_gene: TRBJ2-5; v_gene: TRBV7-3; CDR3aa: CASSPTTPQSQYF; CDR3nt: TGTGCCAGCAGCCCCACCACGCCGCAGTCCCAGTACTTC
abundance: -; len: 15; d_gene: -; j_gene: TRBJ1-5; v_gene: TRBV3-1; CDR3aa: CASSQDGTVGRPQHF; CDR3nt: TGTGCCAGCAGCCAAGATGGCACAGTCGGCCGGCCCCAGCATTTT
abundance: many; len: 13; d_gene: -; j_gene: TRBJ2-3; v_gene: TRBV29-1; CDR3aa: CSVAQGGMDTQYF; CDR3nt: TGCAGCGTTGCCCAGGGGGGAATGGATACGCAGTATTTT
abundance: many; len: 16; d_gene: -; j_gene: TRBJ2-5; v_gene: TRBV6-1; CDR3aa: CASSLRGGVRQETQYF; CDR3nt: TGTGCCAGCAGTCTCCGAGGCGGGGTCCGCCAAGAGACCCAGTACTTC
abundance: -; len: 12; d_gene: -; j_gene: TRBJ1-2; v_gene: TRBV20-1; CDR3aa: CSAEYSGYGYTF; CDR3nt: TGCAGTGCCGAGTATTCCGGCTATGGCTACACCTTC
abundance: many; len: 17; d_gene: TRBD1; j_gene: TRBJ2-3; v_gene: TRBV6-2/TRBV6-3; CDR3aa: CASSYYASGQVTDTQYF; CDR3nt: TGTGCCAGCAGTTACTATGCGTCCGGACAGGTCACAGATACGCAGTATTTT